A single sample gave rise to the 11 T cell receptor beta chains below, sequenced in a study of shared clonotypes between healthy human individuals. Terminally differentiated effector memory CD45RA+ cells were excluded from the naive CD8 cells, which were CD45RO-negative and positively selected for CCR7. TCRdb's table, derived via immunoSEQ multiplex PCR, lists solely in-frame clones and lacks some. The top ten clones hold more than 0.95% of a sample with some 2 million clones, less than 95% of them seen once. Sequencing was carried out using naive CD8+ T cells sorted from blood. The receptors stem from a man aged 18 to 30 in good health.

The chain uses TRBV13 and TRBJ2-1; 10 bases line up with TRBD2. Looked up from germline, CDR1 is PRHDT and CDR2 is FYEKMQ (reference sequence). Trimming cost V 5 bases and J 0 bases; bases outside gene matches: 13. The CDR3 is 19 residues long. The CDR3 nucleotides are TGTGCCAGCAGCCGAGTTCTAGCGGGGGCGGCGAGCTCCTACAATGAGCAGTTCTTC. This translates into CASSRVLAGAASSYNEQFF.

This clone was found once. This specimen includes other DNA sequences encoding the same CDR3. The chain combines TRBV27 with TRBJ2-7; no firm D call. The CDR3 consists of 13 residues. Between the trimmed V and J ends, which lost 0 bases and 4 bases, there was a span of 7 bases. CDR1 and CDR2 (germline): MNHEY, SMNVEV (reference sequence). CDR3 in DNA: TGTGCCAGCAGTTTATCAGGATTTTACGAGCAGTACTTC. Translating gives CASSLSGFYEQYF.

This clone came up once. The V and J genes are TRBV29-1 and TRBJ1-1; perhaps TRBD1 as D (5 bases). The V and J ends lost 6 bases and 0 bases respectively, with 11 bases between them. The CDR3 sequence is 13 residues long. Per germline, CDR1 SQVTM and CDR2 ANQGSEA. As DNA, the CDR3 is TGCAGCGTCGCTTGGGGGATGAACACTGAAGCTTTCTTT. Translation: CSVAWGMNTEAFF.

The V call is TRBV9, the J call TRBJ2-7; 11 bases map to TRBD1. Trimming at V came to 2 bases and at J to 3 bases, leaving 7 bases not matched to a gene. The length of the CDR3 is 16 residues. The germline CDR1 and CDR2 sequences are SGDLS and YYNGEE. The CDR3 sequence is CASSVEAGTGGYEQYF. CDR3 nucleotides: TGTGCCAGCAGCGTGGAAGCCGGGACAGGGGGCTACGAGCAGTACTTC.

There are a few counts of this clone. V is TRBV10-3 and J is TRBJ2-7; D not resolved. Per germline, CDR1 ENHRY and CDR2 SYGVKD. The germline V and J ends were trimmed by 4 bases and 0 bases, with 10 bases remaining between them. The CDR3 sequence is 14 residues long. The CDR3 DNA sequence: TGTGCCATCAGTGGGGCATCCAGCTCCTACGAGCAGTACTTC. It specifies CAISGASSSYEQYF.

The J gene is TRBJ2-7, the V gene TRBV7-6; TRBD2 is a possible D gene (5 bases). This CDR3 is built from 14 residues. Trimming took off 5 bases at V and 0 bases at J, with 11 bases between the two ends. Per the germline V gene, CDR1 is SGHVS and CDR2 is FNYEAQ. Here the CDR3 reads CASSPAVGSYEQYF. CDR3 nucleotide sequence: TGTGCCAGCAGCCCAGCGGTAGGCTCCTACGAGCAGTACTTC.

The V call is TRBV4-2, the J call TRBJ1-1; 8 bases are a match to TRBD1. The CDR3 contains 15 residues. After removal of 8 bases from V and 0 bases from J, the junction contained 8 bases not matched to a gene. The germline V gene encodes CDR1 LGHNA and CDR2 YNFKEQ. Written as DNA, the CDR3 is TGTGCCAGCCACCGTGCAGGGGGCATGAACACTGAAGCTTTCTTT. Its protein is CASHRAGGMNTEAFF.

Only one count was recorded for this clone. The chain joins TRBV14 to TRBJ2-1; TRBD2 aligns across 7 bases. The CDR3 has 14 amino acids. With 4 bases clipped from V and 4 bases from J, the junction kept 4 bases outside the gene matches. CDR1 is SGHDN, CDR2 FVKESK, per germline. The CDR3 nucleotides read TGTGCCAGCAGCCGGACTAGTACGTACAATGAGCAGTTCTTC. Residues: CASSRTSTYNEQFF.

In its sample, this clone was seen a few times. In the same sample, other DNA sequences code for this CDR3. V gene TRBV27 combines with J gene TRBJ1-6, with unresolved D. The germline gives CDR1 MNHEY, CDR2 SMNVEV (reference sequence). V was cut by 0 bases and J by 9 bases, with 6 bases left in between. The CDR3 is 13 residues long. The CDR3 sequence: CASSLSSSSPLHF. The CDR3 nucleotides are TGTGCCAGCAGTTTATCATCGTCTTCACCCCTCCACTTT.

The chain employs TRBV7-9 and TRBJ1-2, with a weak D call TRBD1 (5 bases). The CDR3 length is 14 residues. Germline values: CDR1 SEHNR, CDR2 FQNEAQ (reference sequence). Trimming pared 4 bases from V and 8 bases from J, leaving 17 bases between. The CDR3 region has the DNA TGTGCCAGCAGCTCCCCTCTGAGGGACGGAGGCTACACCTTC. Translation gives CASSSPLRDGGYTF.

Remarks on this clone: The sample carries other DNA sequences with the same CDR3. The rearrangement links TRBV7-9 to TRBJ2-1, with TRBD2 identical over 7 bases. V gave up 2 bases and J gave up 7 bases; unmatched junction bases: 2. Germline CDR1 is SEHNR and CDR2 is FQNEAQ (reference sequence). The CDR3 length is 13 residues. CDR3 in DNA: TGTGCCAGCAGCTTAATACTAGCGAATGAGCAGTTCTTC. Translated: CASSLILANEQFF.